Below are 6 T cell receptor beta chains sequenced from a single sample in a study of T cell changes during pregnancy in multiple sclerosis (dated by TCRdb to between 2018 and 2021). Library preparation was by the immunoSEQ multiplex PCR assay. In its TCRdb copy, this immuneACCESS table keeps in-frame sequences only and misses some clones. Where compared with another copy, unresolved V genes explain less than half of these, and the others have no known cause. The sample data list nearly 110,000 clones, and about 90% of these were observed just once. Around 1.6% of the sample belongs to the ten largest clones. Sequencing was performed on peripheral blood, taken before pregnancy. Receptors originate from a female donor with multiple sclerosis, enrolled in a pregnancy study.

This sequence joins TRBV10-3 and TRBJ2-7; 8 bases align to TRBD1. J lost 2 bases, V lost 5 bases, and 8 bases had no gene match. The CDR3 sequence is 15 residues long. Germline loops: CDR1 ENHRY, CDR2 SYGVKD. CDR3 loop: CAISTGQGQTYEQYF. The CDR3 DNA follows: TGTGCCATCAGTACCGGACAGGGTCAGACCTACGAGCAGTACTTC.

This clone was seen just once. In nucleotides, the CDR3 is TGCGCCAGCAGCCCGCATGGCAGGGGGCTGATTGAAGCTTTCTTT. This gives the protein CASSPHGRGLIEAFF. The V call is TRBV5-1, the J call TRBJ1-1; 8 bases are a match to TRBD1. This CDR3 is built from 15 residues. CDR1 is SGHRS and CDR2 is YFSETQ in the germline V gene. V trimming: 4 bases; J trimming: 7 bases; junction bases outside the gene matches: 12.

The gene calls are TRBV7-3 and TRBJ2-1, with TRBD2 matching over 9 bases. The CDR3 runs to 17 residues. J gave up 7 bases and V 2 bases, and 12 bases lay outside the gene matches. Germline CDR1 SGHTA, CDR2 FQGTGA. The CDR3 coding sequence is TGTGCCAGCAGCTTACAGTCGGGTAGCGGGAGTTTAAATGAGCAGTTCTTC. Translated: CASSLQSGSGSLNEQFF.

The chain employs TRBV14 and TRBJ1-4; 9 positions match TRBD1. Germline V gene sequence: CDR1 SGHDN, CDR2 FVKESK. This CDR3 is 15 amino acids long. V was clipped by 5 bases and J by 12 bases; unmatched bases: 13. CDR3 residues: CASSAMGTGYRELFF. The CDR3 nucleotides read TGTGCCAGCAGCGCAATGGGGACAGGGTATAGGGAACTGTTTTTT.

This chain links TRBV11-3 with TRBJ1-2, with D uncertain. Trimming took off 5 bases at V and 2 bases at J, with 12 bases between the two ends. CDR1 and CDR2 from the germline V gene are SGHNT and YENEEA. This CDR3 is 14 amino acids long. Here the CDR3 DNA reads TGTGCCAGCAGCCCAGAAGCAGGAAACTATGGCTACACCTTC. Amino acids: CASSPEAGNYGYTF.

V is TRBV27 and J is TRBJ2-7, with D tentatively TRBD1 (6 bases). The germline gives CDR1 MNHEY, CDR2 SMNVEV (reference sequence). The CDR3 spans 15 residues. The V end was cut by 3 bases, the J end by 2 bases, with 14 bases between. The CDR3 sequence: CASSLNPQGTYEQYF. The CDR3 DNA reads as TGTGCCAGCAGTTTGAATCCACAGGGTACCTACGAGCAGTACTTC.